These 20 T cell receptor beta chains originate from one sample sequenced in a study of a mutant IDH1 vaccine in newly diagnosed glioma. The method was immunoSEQ multiplex PCR; TCRdb's version includes in-frame clones alone and lacks a portion of them. The table includes 20,000 to 25,000 clones, just over 70% detected once. The sample's time point: week 11, during vaccination. Vaccine doses each comprised 300 ug of mutant IDH1 20-mer peptide, with topical imiquimod. Their antigen targets remain unknown. Sample: peripheral blood mononuclear cells (PBMCs), taken from a glioma patient whose treatment included an IDH1 peptide vaccine. All receptors come from a man aged 18-30 years with glioma. Some clones in this sample may be carry-over from other donors' samples.

The gene calls are TRBV4-3 and TRBJ1-2, with D tentatively TRBD1 (6 bases). Trimming removed 2 bases at V and 8 bases at J, with 15 bases between. The CDR3 length is 14 residues. CDR1 and CDR2 from the germline V gene are LGHNA and YSLEER. The CDR3 DNA reads as TGCGCCAGCAGCCAACAGGTACAGGGTTTAGGCTACACCTTC. Amino acid sequence: CASSQQVQGLGYTF.

This clone was picked up a small number of times. The chain links TRBV7-9 to TRBJ1-5; unclear D gene. Trimming cost V 1 base and J 4 bases, with 8 bases left between them. This CDR3 spans 14 amino acids. CDR1 and CDR2 from the germline V gene are SEHNR and FQNEAQ (reference sequence). The CDR3 sequence is CASSLEPVNQPQHF. CDR3 nucleotides: TGTGCCAGCAGCTTAGAACCAGTGAATCAGCCCCAGCATTTT.

Only a few counts were recorded for this clone. V and J are TRBV4-2 and TRBJ1-1; D might be TRBD1 (5 bases). The CDR3 length is 14 residues. Trimming took off 0 bases at V and 7 bases at J, with 12 bases between the two ends. Per the germline V gene, CDR1 is LGHNA and CDR2 is YNFKEQ. Written as DNA, the CDR3 is TGTGCCAGCAGCCAAGATTGGAGGGGTAATGAAGCTTTCTTT. Its protein is CASSQDWRGNEAFF.

This rearrangement joins TRBV27 to TRBJ1-1; D ambiguous. The V end was cut by 3 bases, the J end by 7 bases, with 21 bases between. Germline V gives CDR1 MNHEY, CDR2 SMNVEV (reference sequence). The CDR3 has 16 residues. CDR3 nucleotide sequence: TGTGCCAGCAGTTTGACCTGGGGAAGGGTCCAATTTGAAGCTTTCTTT. Its translation: CASSLTWGRVQFEAFF.

J is TRBJ1-5 and V is TRBV6-5; maybe TRBD1 (6 bases). The V end was cut by 6 bases, the J end by 4 bases, with 16 bases between. This CDR3 is 15 amino acids long. The germline V gene has CDR1 MNHEY and CDR2 SVGAGI. CDR3 in DNA: TGTGCCAGCAGCCCTACTGGACAGCCAAATCAGCCCCAGCATTTT. This codes for CASSPTGQPNQPQHF.

This clone appeared once. The chain is built from TRBV2 and TRBJ1-6; 10 nucleotides agree with TRBD1. This CDR3 is built from 13 residues. CDR1 and CDR2 from the germline V gene are SNHLY and FYNNEI. Trimming took 8 bases from V and 15 from J; bases not matched to a gene: 10. This CDR3 reads CASGGQGLMVLHF. Written as DNA, the CDR3 is TGTGCCAGCGGGGGACAGGGGTTAATGGTCCTCCACTTT.

DNA for the CDR3: TGTGCCAGCAGTTGGGCAGCACTCCACTCTGGAAACACCATATATTTT. This sequence encodes CASSWAALHSGNTIYF. This chain uses TRBV28 with TRBJ1-3; D is ambiguous. Trimming left V 4 bases short and J 0 bases short, with 13 bases between. The CDR3 consists of 16 residues. Germline V gene lookup returns CDR1 MDHEN and CDR2 SYDVKM.

In its sample, this clone was seen a few times. The chain couples TRBV5-5 to TRBJ1-1, with D maybe TRBD1 (6 bases). From germline, CDR1 is SGHKS and CDR2 YYEKEE (reference sequence). Trimming shortened V by 4 bases and J by 1 base, and 14 bases separated the two germline ends. This CDR3 comprises 15 residues. CDR3 amino acids: CASSKYRVGNTEAFF. In DNA, the CDR3 is TGTGCCAGCAGCAAATACAGGGTCGGGAACACTGAAGCTTTCTTT. Full variable domain (rest looked up from reference TRBV5-5 and TRBJ1-1): DAGVTQSPTHLIKTRGQQVTLRCSPISGHKSVSWYQQVLGQGPQFIFQYYEKEERGRGNFPDRFSARQFPNYSSELNVNALLLGDSALYLCASSKYRVGNTEAFFGQGTRLTVV.

The chain has TRBV4-1 and TRBJ1-3; D is uncertain. Germline V CDR1 and CDR2: MGHRA, YSYEKL. The ends were cut back, 0 bases at V and 5 bases at J, with 2 bases in the middle. The CDR3 sequence is 12 residues long. The DNA of the CDR3 is TGCGCCAGCAGCCAAGAGCGAAACACCATATATTTT. Translation gives CASSQERNTIYF.

CDR3 in DNA: TGTGCCAGCAGCTTAGCGTTGGTTGACTATGGCTACACCTTC. Encoded protein: CASSLALVDYGYTF. The chain joins TRBV7-9 to TRBJ1-2; D not certain. CDR3 length: 14 residues. V was trimmed by 0 bases and J by 3 bases, leaving 8 bases between them. Germline V CDR1 and CDR2: SEHNR, FQNEAQ (reference sequence).

The chain uses TRBV4-3 and TRBJ2-1; TRBD1 might be the D (5 bases). V lost 8 bases to trimming and J lost 8 bases, with 19 bases between them. CDR1 LGHNA and CDR2 YSLEER come from the germline V gene. The CDR3 is 14 residues long. The CDR3: CASAQGAQLYEQFF. In nucleotides, the CDR3 is TGCGCCAGCGCCCAGGGTGCCCAATTGTATGAGCAGTTCTTC.

This chain connects TRBV6-5 to TRBJ1-1; D gene ambiguous. The CDR3 runs to 13 residues. V was shortened by 6 bases and J by 3 bases, with 11 bases between the two germline ends. Germline V gives CDR1 MNHEY, CDR2 SVGAGI. CDR3 in DNA: TGTGCCAGCAGGCGGCTCGGTGACACTGAAGCTTTCTTT. Encoded protein: CASRRLGDTEAFF.

The table lists this clone with a count of one. The chain combines TRBV7-9 with TRBJ1-5; TRBD1 might be the D (5 bases). Germline V gene lookup returns CDR1 SEHNR and CDR2 FQNEAQ (reference sequence). This CDR3 comprises 18 residues. V lost 6 bases and J lost 0, with 21 bases in between. The CDR3 here is CASSLGGHSGFSNQPQHF. CDR3 sequence (DNA): TGTGCCAGCAGTCTAGGCGGACATAGCGGTTTTAGCAATCAGCCCCAGCATTTT.

V and J are TRBV7-9 and TRBJ2-7, with D perhaps being TRBD1 or TRBD2 (6 bases each). Germline V gene data show CDR1 as SEHNR and CDR2 as FQNEAQ (reference sequence). This CDR3 spans 12 amino acids. V was shortened by 5 bases and J by 2 bases, with 7 bases between the two germline ends. DNA of the CDR3: TGTGCCAGCAGCCGGGGGCCCTACGAGCAGTACTTC. Residues: CASSRGPYEQYF.

The chain links TRBV6-5 to TRBJ2-7, with 7 positions matching TRBD1. The CDR3 contains 14 residues. CDR1 is MNHEY and CDR2 is SVGAGI in the germline V gene. The junction had 7 bases not matched to a gene; V was cut back by 5 bases and J by 3 bases. This CDR3 reads CASSPSTGIYEQYF. As DNA, the CDR3 is TGTGCCAGCAGTCCGTCGACAGGGATCTACGAGCAGTACTTC.

This chain joins TRBV6-6 and TRBJ2-2, with D possibly being TRBD1 or TRBD2 (6 bases each). CDR1 and CDR2 from the germline V gene are MNHNY and SVGAGI (reference sequence). The CDR3 has 16 residues. V was trimmed by 3 bases and J by 8 bases, leaving 19 bases between them. The CDR3, as DNA: TGTGCCAGCAGTTATGATGAGGCGAGGAGGGGGGGGGAGCTGTTTTTT. Translated: CASSYDEARRGGELFF.

V and J are TRBV27 and TRBJ1-2, with 7 bases that match TRBD1. Trimming took 5 bases from V and 1 from J; bases not matched to a gene: 7. The CDR3 runs to 15 residues. CDR1 is MNHEY, CDR2 SMNVEV, per germline (reference sequence). The chain's CDR3 is CASSPGTADNYGYTF. The CDR3 region has the DNA TGTGCCAGCAGTCCCGGGACAGCGGATAACTATGGCTACACCTTC.

The CDR3 bases are TGTGCCAGCCTTCCCAGAGATGGGCAAGAGACCCAGTACTTC. Amino acid sequence: CASLPRDGQETQYF. The rearrangement joins TRBV11-2 to TRBJ2-5; no clear D. The germline CDR1 and CDR2 sequences are SGHAT and FQNNGV. This CDR3 contains 14 residues. V dropped 8 bases and J dropped 2 bases, with 15 bases sitting between them.

This clone is labeled medium-sized (0.01 to 0.1%). The chain has TRBV29-1 and TRBJ2-2, with no clear D. Germline CDR1 is SQVTM and CDR2 is ANQGSEA. The CDR3 is 15 residues long. V lost 4 bases, J lost 1 base, and 13 bases lay in between. CDR3 coding DNA: TGCAGCGTTGGTTTCAGCAGATGGAACACCGGGGAGCTGTTTTTT. This sequence encodes CSVGFSRWNTGELFF.

The chain couples TRBV18 to TRBJ2-4; possible D gene TRBD1, 5 bases. Trimming removed 3 bases at V and 4 bases at J, with 13 bases between. The CDR3 consists of 15 residues. The germline V gene encodes CDR1 KGHSH and CDR2 LQKENI. CDR3: CASSPQGWGKNIQYF. The CDR3 DNA sequence: TGTGCCAGCTCACCGCAGGGATGGGGAAAAAACATTCAGTACTTC.